A selection of T cell receptor beta chains follows, all from one sample in a study of monozygotic twins with inflammatory bowel disease. Reanalyzing the 5' RACE reads, TCRdb keeps one entry per CDR3 protein, without DNA. Across more than 120,000 distinct CDR3 sequences, the top ten clones capture about 2.6% of the sample. Input material: blood. All receptors derive from a human donor with ulcerative colitis or Crohn's disease, or a healthy co-twin of an affected twin (not recorded which). Each CDR3 is given with its conserved first and last residue.

J | V | CDR3
TRBJ2-7 | TRBV5-1 | CASSPPGGRVSEQYF
TRBJ2-1 | TRBV5-1 | CASSLGKGEQFF
TRBJ2-7 | TRBV6-2/TRBV6-3 | CASSYRTGGVDEQYF
TRBJ2-7 | TRBV20-1 | CSARDRVFFYEQYF
TRBJ2-4 | TRBV18 | CATTGGQENIQYF
TRBJ2-2 | TRBV2 | CASSEMDGLNTGELFF
TRBJ1-5 | TRBV19 | CASTGDRGYQPQHF
TRBJ2-7 | TRBV18 | CASSPQRGLSEQYF
TRBJ2-7 | TRBV11-3 | CASSFRGAPYEQYF
TRBJ1-6 | TRBV12-3/TRBV12-4 | CASGGGAGDSPLHF
TRBJ2-5 | TRBV20-1 | CSAMDRAGETQHF
TRBJ1-2 | TRBV20-1 | CSQSRGYGYTF
TRBJ2-7 | TRBV19 | CASSIGTGERYEQYF
TRBJ2-7 | TRBV5-1 | CASSFGLAGDFEQYF
TRBJ1-1 | TRBV19 | CASSIQGYTEAFF
TRBJ1-1 | TRBV20-1 | CSALEGRTNTEAFF
TRBJ1-5 | TRBV5-6 | CASSLAAAGGVQPQHF
TRBJ2-1 | TRBV20-1 | CSAPVRVGYNEQFF
TRBJ1-1 | TRBV19 | CASSIYKRNTEAFF
TRBJ2-4 | TRBV20-1 | CSARGGWLAKNIQYF
TRBJ2-2 | TRBV7-3 | CASSLNGGAPGELFF
TRBJ1-2 | TRBV5-4 | CASSQGDYGYTF
TRBJ2-7 | TRBV5-1 | CASSAGSYEQYF
TRBJ2-7 | TRBV5-1 | CASSLEPYEQYF
TRBJ2-1 | TRBV20-1 | CSAPRLAGRNEQFF
TRBJ2-7 | TRBV4-1 | CASSQDASSPYEQYF
TRBJ2-5 | TRBV19 | CASSIQGTVRETQYF
TRBJ1-6 | TRBV7-3 | CASSLIAFGDSPLHF
TRBJ2-5 | TRBV6-5 | CASSYGFGETQYF
TRBJ2-1 | TRBV20-1 | CSAREMGTGGGGQFF
TRBJ2-1 | TRBV3-1 | CASSQGGLAGAGEQFF
TRBJ2-2 | TRBV7-2 | CASSLVGVNTGELFF
TRBJ2-1 | TRBV4-3 | CASSPRYSYNEQFF
TRBJ2-2 | TRBV18 | CASSPLRTGTTGELFF
TRBJ2-7 | TRBV20-1 | CSAREGELEQYF
TRBJ1-5 | TRBV30 | CAWGRQSNQPQHF
TRBJ1-5 | TRBV2 | CASSVWGHQPQHF
TRBJ1-4 | TRBV5-1 | CASSWGPRGEKLFF
TRBJ2-2 | TRBV7-9 | CASSPGTPGELFF
TRBJ1-2 | TRBV20-1 | CSARDAGTGNYGYTF
TRBJ2-1 | TRBV5-1 | CASSPGPTRDEQFF
TRBJ2-5 | TRBV2 | CASCFLETQYF
TRBJ1-1 | TRBV5-1 | CASSEQGSGTEAFF
TRBJ1-1 | TRBV14 | CASSQAGMNTEAFF
TRBJ1-3 | TRBV4-3 | CASSQDAGHRGNTIYF
TRBJ2-4 | TRBV7-2 | CASSPGGTAKNIQYF